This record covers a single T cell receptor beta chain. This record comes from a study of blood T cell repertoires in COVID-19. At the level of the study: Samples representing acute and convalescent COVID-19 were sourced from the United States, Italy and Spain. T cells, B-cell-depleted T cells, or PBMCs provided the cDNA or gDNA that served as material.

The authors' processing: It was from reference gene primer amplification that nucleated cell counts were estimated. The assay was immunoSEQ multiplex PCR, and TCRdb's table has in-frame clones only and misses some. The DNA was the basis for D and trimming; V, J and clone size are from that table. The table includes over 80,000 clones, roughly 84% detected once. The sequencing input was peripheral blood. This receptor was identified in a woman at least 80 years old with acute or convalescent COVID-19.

CDR3 DNA: TGCGCCAGCAGTCAGAAAGACAGGGACTTTAGCAATCAGCCCCAGCATTTT. Encoded protein: CASSQKDRDFSNQPQHF. The chain uses TRBV23-1 and TRBJ1-5; 7 bases fit TRBD1. TRBV23-1 is marked as an open reading frame, function uncertain. The CDR3 runs 17 residues. With V trimmed by 3 bases and J by 0 bases, 8 bases remained unmatched.